This T cell receptor beta chain was documented in a study of technical replicates of blood from a few donors. CDR3 length equals 16 residues. CDR1 is SEHNR and CDR2 is FQNEAQ in the germline V gene (reference sequence). The germline V and J ends were trimmed by 6 bases and 8 bases, with 25 bases remaining between them. Profiled with immunoSEQ multiplex PCR; TCRdb holds only in-frame clones, not every one. The sample records 50,000 to 70,000 clones, 75% to 90% being singletons. Sequenced material: PBMCs. The genes are TRBV7-9 and TRBJ1-2, with D tentatively TRBD1 (5 bases). The sequence derives from a human donor in good health. Some clones in this sample may be carry-over from other donors' samples. CDR3 in amino acids: CASSFPGGGYVGGYTF. CDR3 in DNA: TGTGCCAGCAGTTTCCCCGGGGGAGGGTACGTCGGAGGCTACACCTTC. Full variable domain (remainder filled in from reference TRBV7-9 and TRBJ1-2): DTGVSQNPRHKITKRGQNVTFRCDPISEHNRLYWYRQTLGQGPEFLTYFQNEAQLEKSRLLSDRFSAERPKGSFSTLEIQRTEQGDSAMYLCASSFPGGGYVGGYTFGSGTRLTVV.